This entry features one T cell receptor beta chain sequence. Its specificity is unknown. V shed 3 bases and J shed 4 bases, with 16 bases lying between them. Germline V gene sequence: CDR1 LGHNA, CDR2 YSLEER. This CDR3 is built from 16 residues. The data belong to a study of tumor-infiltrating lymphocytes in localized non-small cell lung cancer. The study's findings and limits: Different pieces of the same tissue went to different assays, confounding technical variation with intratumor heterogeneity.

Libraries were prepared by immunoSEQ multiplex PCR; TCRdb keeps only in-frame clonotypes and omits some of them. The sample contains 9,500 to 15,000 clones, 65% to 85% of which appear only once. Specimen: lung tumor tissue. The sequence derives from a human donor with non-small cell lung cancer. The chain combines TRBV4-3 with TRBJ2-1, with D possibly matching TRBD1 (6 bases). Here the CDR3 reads CASSHGQLGAYNEQFF. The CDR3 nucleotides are TGCGCCAGCAGCCACGGACAGCTGGGGGCATACAATGAGCAGTTCTTC.